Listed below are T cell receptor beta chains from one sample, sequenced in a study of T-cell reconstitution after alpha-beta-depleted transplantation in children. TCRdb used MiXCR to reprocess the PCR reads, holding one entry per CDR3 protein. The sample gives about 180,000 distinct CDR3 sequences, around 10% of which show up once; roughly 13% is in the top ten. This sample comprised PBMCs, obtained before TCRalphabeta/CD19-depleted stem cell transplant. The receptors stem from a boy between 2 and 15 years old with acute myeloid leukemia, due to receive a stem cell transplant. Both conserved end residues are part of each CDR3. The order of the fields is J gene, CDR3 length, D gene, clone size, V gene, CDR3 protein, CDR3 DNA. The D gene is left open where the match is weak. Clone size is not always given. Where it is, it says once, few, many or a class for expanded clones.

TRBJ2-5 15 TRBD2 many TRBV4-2 CASSQEGTSQETQYF TGTGCCAGCAGCCAAGAGGGGACTAGCCAAGAGACCCAGTACTTC
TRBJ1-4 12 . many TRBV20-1 CSARDKGEKLFF TGCAGTGCTAGAGATAAGGGTGAAAAACTGTTTTTT
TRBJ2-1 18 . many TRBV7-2 CASSLWIVGTSLDNEQFF TGTGCCAGCAGCTTATGGATCGTTGGGACCTCGCTCGACAATGAGCAGTTCTTC
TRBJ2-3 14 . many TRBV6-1 CASSEAQGTDTQYF TGTGCCAGCAGTGAAGCGCAGGGGACAGATACGCAGTATTTT
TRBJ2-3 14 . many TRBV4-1 CASSPEGGTDTQYF TGCGCCAGCAGCCCCGAAGGGGGGACAGATACGCAGTATTTT
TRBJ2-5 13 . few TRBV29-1 CSVGGVYQETQYF TGCAGCGTAGGCGGGGTGTACCAAGAGACCCAGTACTTC
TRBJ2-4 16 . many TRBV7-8 CASSFQRTIAKNIQYF TGTGCCAGCAGCTTCCAGCGGACCATAGCCAAAAACATTCAGTACTTC
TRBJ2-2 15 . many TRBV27 CASSFTSLPTGELFF TGTGCCAGCAGTTTTACCAGCCTTCCCACCGGGGAGCTGTTTTTT
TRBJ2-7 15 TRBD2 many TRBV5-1 CASSLFASGSYEQYF TGCGCCAGCAGCTTATTCGCTAGCGGATCCTACGAGCAGTACTTC
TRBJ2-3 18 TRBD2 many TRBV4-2 CASSQDASGGSSTDTQYF TGTGCCAGCAGCCAAGATGCGAGCGGGGGTAGCTCCACAGATACGCAGTATTTT
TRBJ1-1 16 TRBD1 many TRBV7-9 CASSLVPGTGNTEAFF TGTGCCAGCAGCTTAGTTCCGGGGACAGGGAACACTGAAGCTTTCTTT
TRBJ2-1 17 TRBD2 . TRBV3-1 CASSQDLGLANYNEQFF TGTGCCAGCAGCCAAGATCTTGGACTAGCGAATTACAATGAGCAGTTCTTC
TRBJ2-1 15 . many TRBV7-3 CASSPMGGRRNEQFF TGTGCCAGCAGCCCCATGGGGGGGCGAAGGAATGAGCAGTTCTTC
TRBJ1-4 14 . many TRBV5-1 CASSLGRSNEKLFF TGCGCCAGCAGCCTCGGACGGAGTAATGAAAAACTGTTTTTT
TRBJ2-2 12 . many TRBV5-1 CASSPDSGELFF TGCGCCAGCAGCCCAGACAGCGGGGAGCTGTTTTTT
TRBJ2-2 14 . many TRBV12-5 CASGRTWDTGELFF TGTGCTAGTGGGAGGACCTGGGACACCGGGGAGCTGTTTTTT
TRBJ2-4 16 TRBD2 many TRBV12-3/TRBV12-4 CASRRGDEIAKNIQYF TGTGCCAGCCGCCGGGGGGATGAGATAGCCAAAAACATTCAGTACTTC
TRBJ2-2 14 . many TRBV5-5 CASSLIRISGELFF TGTGCCAGCAGCTTGATCAGGATCTCCGGGGAGCTGTTTTTT
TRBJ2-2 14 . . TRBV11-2 CASSFGWGTGELFF TGTGCCAGCAGCTTTGGATGGGGCACCGGAGAGCTGTTTTTT
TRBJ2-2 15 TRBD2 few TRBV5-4 CASSRSGVDTGELFF TGTGCCAGCAGTCGTAGCGGGGTCGACACCGGGGAGCTGTTTTTT
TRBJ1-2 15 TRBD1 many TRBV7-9 CASSLEGGREYGYTF TGTGCCAGCAGCTTAGAAGGGGGCCGGGAGTATGGCTACACCTTC
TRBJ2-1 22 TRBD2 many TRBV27 CASSLSFAVGLAGDISYNEQFF TGTGCCAGCAGTTTATCTTTTGCGGTTGGACTAGCGGGAGATATATCCTACAATGAGCAGTTCTTC
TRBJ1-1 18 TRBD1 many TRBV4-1 CASSRAQGIYSFDTEAFF TGCGCCAGCAGCCGAGCACAGGGGATCTATAGTTTCGACACTGAAGCTTTCTTT
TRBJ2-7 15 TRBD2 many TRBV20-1 CSASASGSYFYEQYF TGCAGTGCTAGCGCTAGCGGGAGCTACTTCTACGAGCAGTACTTC
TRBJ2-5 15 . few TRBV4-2 CASSQETSQGETQYF TGTGCCAGCAGCCAAGAAACTAGCCAGGGAGAGACCCAGTACTTC
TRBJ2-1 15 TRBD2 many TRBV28 CASILAGGPGYEQFF TGTGCCAGCATCCTAGCGGGAGGGCCCGGGTATGAGCAGTTCTTC
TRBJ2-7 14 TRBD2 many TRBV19 CASGLAGGPYEQYF TGTGCCAGTGGATTAGCGGGAGGCCCCTACGAGCAGTACTTC
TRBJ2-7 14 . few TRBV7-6 CASSPSPRSYEQYF TGTGCCAGCAGCCCTAGCCCCCGGTCCTACGAGCAGTACTTC
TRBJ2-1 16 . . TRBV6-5 CASSFRREPISGEQFF TGTGCCAGCAGTTTCCGTAGGGAGCCGATATCGGGCGAGCAGTTCTTC
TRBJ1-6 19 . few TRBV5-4 CASSLVVRGGGSYNSPLHF TGTGCCAGCAGCTTGGTTGTCAGGGGAGGAGGCTCCTATAATTCACCCCTCCACTTT
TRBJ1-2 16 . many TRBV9 CASSGPPGSTNYGYTF TGTGCCAGCAGCGGACCCCCCGGCAGTACTAACTATGGCTACACCTTC
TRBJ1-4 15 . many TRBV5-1 CASSRPGSTNEKLFF TGCGCCAGCAGCCGACCGGGATCCACTAATGAAAAACTGTTTTTT
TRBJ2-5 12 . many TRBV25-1 CASSGGPETQYF TGTGCCAGCAGTGGAGGGCCGGAGACCCAGTACTTC
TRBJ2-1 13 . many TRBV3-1 CASSKNRSNEQFF TGTGCCAGCAGCAAAAACAGGTCCAATGAGCAGTTCTTC
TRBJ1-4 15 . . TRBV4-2 CASSQVSALGEKLFF TGTGCCAGCAGCCAAGTTTCAGCACTGGGTGAAAAACTGTTTTTT
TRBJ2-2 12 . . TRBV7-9 CASSHATGELFF TGTGCCAGCAGCCACGCCACCGGGGAGCTGTTTTTT
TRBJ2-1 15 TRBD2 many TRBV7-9 CASSFGTSGIGEQFF TGTGCCAGCAGCTTCGGGACTAGCGGGATCGGTGAGCAGTTCTTC
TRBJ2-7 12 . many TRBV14 CASSQYPHEQYF TGTGCCAGCAGCCAATATCCCCACGAGCAGTACTTC
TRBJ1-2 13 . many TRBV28 CASSLERRYGYTF TGTGCCAGCAGTTTGGAGCGGCGCTATGGCTACACCTTC
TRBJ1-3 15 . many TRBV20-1 CSARDSWGVGNTIYF TGCAGTGCTAGAGATAGCTGGGGTGTTGGAAACACCATATATTTT
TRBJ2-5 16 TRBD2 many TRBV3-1 CASSQVGDRGGIGQYF TGTGCCAGCAGCCAAGTCGGAGACCGGGGAGGGATAGGCCAGTACTTC
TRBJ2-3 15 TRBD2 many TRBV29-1 CSVVTSGNAVNTQYF TGCAGCGTTGTGACTAGCGGGAACGCGGTGAATACGCAGTATTTT
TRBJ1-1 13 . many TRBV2 CASRDTGYTEAFF TGTGCCAGCAGGGACACAGGGTACACTGAAGCTTTCTTT
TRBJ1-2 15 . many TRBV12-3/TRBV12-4 CASSRSVGRLYGYTF TGTGCCAGCAGTCGGAGCGTGGGGCGGTTATATGGCTACACCTTC
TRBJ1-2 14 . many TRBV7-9 CASSFVGTGYGYTF TGTGCCAGCAGCTTCGTAGGGACTGGCTATGGCTACACCTTC
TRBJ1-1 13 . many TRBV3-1 CASSQTGRTEAFF TGTGCCAGCAGCCAAACAGGGCGGACTGAAGCTTTCTTT
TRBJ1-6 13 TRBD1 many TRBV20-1 CSGMGQINSPLHF TGCAGTGGCATGGGACAGATAAATTCACCCCTCCACTTT
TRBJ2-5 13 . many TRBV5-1 CASSLVVQETQYF TGCGCCAGCAGCTTGGTCGTACAAGAGACCCAGTACTTC
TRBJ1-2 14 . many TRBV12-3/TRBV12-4 CATWGESANYGYTF TGTGCCACCTGGGGGGAATCGGCTAACTATGGCTACACCTTC
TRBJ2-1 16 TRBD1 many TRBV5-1 CASSAPDRGASNEQFF TGCGCCAGCAGCGCCCCGGACAGGGGGGCCTCTAATGAGCAGTTCTTC
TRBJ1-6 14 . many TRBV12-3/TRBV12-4 CASSLQGLNSPLHF TGTGCCAGCAGTTTGCAGGGGCTGAATTCACCCCTCCACTTT
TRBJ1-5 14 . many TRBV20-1 CSARSSVENQPQHF TGCAGTGCTAGGTCTTCCGTGGAAAATCAGCCCCAGCATTTT
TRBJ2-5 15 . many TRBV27 CASSRDREAWETQYF TGTGCCAGCAGCCGAGACAGGGAGGCGTGGGAGACCCAGTACTTC
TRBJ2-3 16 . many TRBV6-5 CASSLDWPYATDTQYF TGTGCCAGCAGTCTCGACTGGCCCTATGCGACAGATACGCAGTATTTT
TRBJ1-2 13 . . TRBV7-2 CASSPAWVYGYTF TGTGCCAGCAGCCCCGCATGGGTCTATGGCTACACCTTC
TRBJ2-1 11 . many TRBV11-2 CASTVGDEQFF TGTGCCAGCACCGTGGGGGATGAGCAGTTCTTC
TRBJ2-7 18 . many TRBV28 CASSLPLVFSRTDYEQYF TGTGCCAGCAGTTTACCCCTCGTTTTCTCAAGAACGGACTACGAGCAGTACTTC
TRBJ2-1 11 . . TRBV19 CASSIRDEQFF TGTGCCAGTAGTATCCGGGATGAGCAGTTCTTC